These T cell receptor beta chains were read from a single sample in a study of PD-1 blockade in classical Hodgkin lymphoma. The assay was immunoSEQ multiplex PCR, and TCRdb's table has in-frame clones only and misses some. The sample includes fewer than 100,000 clones, 85% to 95% of them seen just once. The input for sequencing was peripheral blood mononuclear cells (PBMCs), taken before the fourth cycle of nivolumab. The receptors come from a human donor with classical Hodgkin lymphoma. The CDR3 runs from the conserved cysteine through the conserved F or W. The order of the fields is CDR3 DNA, CDR3 protein, V gene, D gene, clone size, J gene. D genes are given only for firm matches. Clone size is given for some rows only: seen once, a few or many times, or a class if the clone is expanded.

CDR3nt: TGTGCCAGCAGTGTTGACAGCCCCGGGGAGCTGTTTTTT
CDR3aa: CASSVDSPGELFF
v_gene: TRBV6-4
d_gene: -
abundance: -
j_gene: TRBJ2-2

CDR3nt: TGTGCCAGCAGCGTAGCTTTTAATGAGCAGTTCTTC
CDR3aa: CASSVAFNEQFF
v_gene: TRBV9
d_gene: -
abundance: once
j_gene: TRBJ2-1

CDR3nt: TGTGCCAGCAGCGCGCAGGGGTATGAGCAGTTCTTC
CDR3aa: CASSAQGYEQFF
v_gene: TRBV11-3
d_gene: -
abundance: -
j_gene: TRBJ2-1

CDR3nt: TGTGCCAGCACGCGGCAAGAGACCCAGTACTTC
CDR3aa: CASTRQETQYF
v_gene: TRBV2
d_gene: -
abundance: -
j_gene: TRBJ2-5

CDR3nt: TGTGCCAGCAGCTACACCGGCGGTAGGGCCTACGAGCAGTACTTC
CDR3aa: CASSYTGGRAYEQYF
v_gene: TRBV14
d_gene: -
abundance: -
j_gene: TRBJ2-7

CDR3nt: TGTGCCAGCAGTCCAGACAGGAGCTCTGGAAACACCATATATTTT
CDR3aa: CASSPDRSSGNTIYF
v_gene: TRBV6-5
d_gene: -
abundance: -
j_gene: TRBJ1-3

CDR3nt: TGCGCCAGCAGCTCCCCGGACAGCTACGAGCAGTACTTC
CDR3aa: CASSSPDSYEQYF
v_gene: TRBV5-1
d_gene: -
abundance: -
j_gene: TRBJ2-7

CDR3nt: TGTGCCAGCAGCTTAGATCGATTGGCTGAACAGTACTTC
CDR3aa: CASSLDRLAEQYF
v_gene: TRBV7-6
d_gene: -
abundance: -
j_gene: TRBJ2-7

CDR3nt: TGTGCCAGCAGTTCGGCGCCCCGGGGAGGCAATGAGCAGTTCTTC
CDR3aa: CASSSAPRGGNEQFF
v_gene: TRBV27
d_gene: -
abundance: -
j_gene: TRBJ2-1

CDR3nt: TGTGCCAGCAGTTATGGGGAAAACTACGAGCAGTACTTC
CDR3aa: CASSYGENYEQYF
v_gene: TRBV6-6
d_gene: -
abundance: -
j_gene: TRBJ2-7

CDR3nt: TGTGCCAGCAGGGTGGGGCAGGGGGCCACTGAAGCTTTCTTT
CDR3aa: CASRVGQGATEAFF
v_gene: TRBV7-6
d_gene: TRBD1
abundance: -
j_gene: TRBJ1-1

CDR3nt: TGCGCCAGCAGCTTGGCGAGCGGCTCGGGGGCCCAGTACTTC
CDR3aa: CASSLASGSGAQYF
v_gene: TRBV5-1
d_gene: -
abundance: -
j_gene: TRBJ2-5

CDR3nt: TGTGCCAGCAGTTTATTGGGGCCCGGGGAGCTGTTTTTT
CDR3aa: CASSLLGPGELFF
v_gene: TRBV28
d_gene: -
abundance: -
j_gene: TRBJ2-2

CDR3nt: TGTGCCAGCAGTAAAGGCACAGATACGCAGTATTTT
CDR3aa: CASSKGTDTQYF
v_gene: TRBV6-5
d_gene: -
abundance: -
j_gene: TRBJ2-3

CDR3nt: TGTGCCAGCAGCGTTAGCGGCCCGAGCACAGATACGCAGTATTTT
CDR3aa: CASSVSGPSTDTQYF
v_gene: TRBV9
d_gene: -
abundance: -
j_gene: TRBJ2-3

CDR3nt: TGTGCCAGCAGTCCGACCTGGACTAGTCGGCCCGGGACCCAGTACTTC
CDR3aa: CASSPTWTSRPGTQYF
v_gene: TRBV27
d_gene: TRBD2
abundance: -
j_gene: TRBJ2-5

CDR3nt: TGTGCCAGCAGCTCTGGGCCTAGCGGGATTAGTTACGAGCAGTACTTC
CDR3aa: CASSSGPSGISYEQYF
v_gene: TRBV11-2
d_gene: TRBD2
abundance: -
j_gene: TRBJ2-7

CDR3nt: TGTGCCAGCAGCTTAGTAGGGGTTAGCACAGATACGCAGTATTTT
CDR3aa: CASSLVGVSTDTQYF
v_gene: TRBV7-9
d_gene: -
abundance: -
j_gene: TRBJ2-3

CDR3nt: TGTGCCAGCAGCGAACAGGTGGCAACTAATGAAAAACTGTTTTTT
CDR3aa: CASSEQVATNEKLFF
v_gene: TRBV25-1
d_gene: -
abundance: -
j_gene: TRBJ1-4

CDR3nt: TGTGCCTGGACTAAGGACAGGGGGATTCAGCCCCAGCATTTT
CDR3aa: CAWTKDRGIQPQHF
v_gene: TRBV30
d_gene: TRBD1
abundance: -
j_gene: TRBJ1-5

CDR3nt: TGTGCCATCAGTGGGACAGGCAACACTGAAGCTTTCTTT
CDR3aa: CAISGTGNTEAFF
v_gene: TRBV10-3
d_gene: TRBD1
abundance: once
j_gene: TRBJ1-1

CDR3nt: TGTGCCAGCAGCCCCTACAGGGGGTGTGACAGCAATCAGCCCCAGCATTTT
CDR3aa: CASSPYRGCDSNQPQHF
v_gene: TRBV11-3
d_gene: TRBD1
abundance: -
j_gene: TRBJ1-5

CDR3nt: TGCGCCAGCAGCCAAGAAATCGGACGGGATCGGGCCCAGTACTTC
CDR3aa: CASSQEIGRDRAQYF
v_gene: TRBV4-1
d_gene: -
abundance: -
j_gene: TRBJ2-5

CDR3nt: TGTGCCTGGAGTGCAGGGGGAGGCTATGGCTACACCTTC
CDR3aa: CAWSAGGGYGYTF
v_gene: TRBV30
d_gene: TRBD1
abundance: -
j_gene: TRBJ1-2

CDR3nt: TGTGCCAGCAGCCATGGTACGACGGATCTGTATGGCTACACCTTC
CDR3aa: CASSHGTTDLYGYTF
v_gene: TRBV14
d_gene: -
abundance: -
j_gene: TRBJ1-2

CDR3nt: TGCGCCAGCAGCTTGGGGTCCCCACCCTACGAGCAGTACTTC
CDR3aa: CASSLGSPPYEQYF
v_gene: TRBV5-1
d_gene: -
abundance: -
j_gene: TRBJ2-7

CDR3nt: TGTGCCATTATGCCAGGGGGTAATTCACCCCTCCACTTT
CDR3aa: CAIMPGGNSPLHF
v_gene: TRBV10-3
d_gene: TRBD1
abundance: -
j_gene: TRBJ1-6

CDR3nt: TGTGCCAGCAGCTTGGGGGGTCGAGGCTACACCTTC
CDR3aa: CASSLGGRGYTF
v_gene: TRBV7-9
d_gene: -
abundance: -
j_gene: TRBJ1-2

CDR3nt: TGCGCCAGCAGCTTGGATGTGACAGTGACCGAGCAGTACTTC
CDR3aa: CASSLDVTVTEQYF
v_gene: TRBV5-1
d_gene: -
abundance: -
j_gene: TRBJ2-7

CDR3nt: TGTGCCAGCAGCAAAGGTAGCGGGAGGGGGAAGCTGTTTTTT
CDR3aa: CASSKGSGRGKLFF
v_gene: TRBV21-1
d_gene: -
abundance: -
j_gene: TRBJ2-2

CDR3nt: TGTGCCAGCAGTTTATCTCGACCTAACACTGAAGCTTTCTTT
CDR3aa: CASSLSRPNTEAFF
v_gene: TRBV28
d_gene: -
abundance: few
j_gene: TRBJ1-1

CDR3nt: TGTGCCAGCAGTTTCCTAGCCCTCGCCGGGGAGCTGTTTTTT
CDR3aa: CASSFLALAGELFF
v_gene: TRBV28
d_gene: -
abundance: -
j_gene: TRBJ2-2

CDR3nt: TGTGCCAGCAGCTTGGGTTTGTCGGGACGCTACGAGCAGTACTTC
CDR3aa: CASSLGLSGRYEQYF
v_gene: TRBV5-6
d_gene: -
abundance: -
j_gene: TRBJ2-7

CDR3nt: TGTGCCAGCAGTGAACCGGGACCTGAAGCTTTCTTT
CDR3aa: CASSEPGPEAFF
v_gene: TRBV6-1
d_gene: -
abundance: many
j_gene: TRBJ1-1

CDR3nt: TGTGCCAGCAGCGTAGTACCCAGCGGGAGCACAGATACGCAGTATTTT
CDR3aa: CASSVVPSGSTDTQYF
v_gene: TRBV9
d_gene: -
abundance: -
j_gene: TRBJ2-3

CDR3nt: TGTGCCAGCAGCCCCGGGCCAGCTAACTATGGCTACACCTTC
CDR3aa: CASSPGPANYGYTF
v_gene: TRBV7-9
d_gene: -
abundance: -
j_gene: TRBJ1-2

CDR3nt: TGCGCCAGCAGCCAAAACTTAGCGGGAGACGGCGGGGAGCTGTTTTTT
CDR3aa: CASSQNLAGDGGELFF
v_gene: TRBV4-1
d_gene: TRBD2
abundance: once
j_gene: TRBJ2-2

CDR3nt: TGTGCCAGCAGTTACATCGGTGTGAGGGGCACAGATACGCAGTATTTT
CDR3aa: CASSYIGVRGTDTQYF
v_gene: TRBV6-5
d_gene: -
abundance: once
j_gene: TRBJ2-3

CDR3nt: TGCGCCAGCAGCTTGGAATCGGCGGGAGGGCTGGATGAGCAGTTCTTC
CDR3aa: CASSLESAGGLDEQFF
v_gene: TRBV5-1
d_gene: TRBD2
abundance: -
j_gene: TRBJ2-1

CDR3nt: TGCGCCAGCACACACTATCAGGGGGCATCGCCCTACGAGCAGTACTTC
CDR3aa: CASTHYQGASPYEQYF
v_gene: TRBV5-1
d_gene: TRBD1
abundance: -
j_gene: TRBJ2-7

CDR3nt: TGTGCCAGCAGGCGACTAGCGGGAGGAGAGACCCAGTACTTC
CDR3aa: CASRRLAGGETQYF
v_gene: TRBV6-1
d_gene: TRBD2
abundance: -
j_gene: TRBJ2-5

CDR3nt: TGCGCCAGCAGCTTGGTGAGCGGTCAAGAGACCCAGTACTTC
CDR3aa: CASSLVSGQETQYF
v_gene: TRBV5-1
d_gene: -
abundance: -
j_gene: TRBJ2-5

CDR3nt: TGTGCCAGCAGTTTAGGCCCCCTACGCCACCAGCCCCAGCATTTT
CDR3aa: CASSLGPLRHQPQHF
v_gene: TRBV7-9
d_gene: -
abundance: -
j_gene: TRBJ1-5

CDR3nt: TGTGCCAGCAGCTTAGGGGGACAGGCCTATGGCTACACCTTC
CDR3aa: CASSLGGQAYGYTF
v_gene: TRBV7-8
d_gene: TRBD1
abundance: -
j_gene: TRBJ1-2

CDR3nt: TGTGCCAGCAGCCCACGCCAGGGCCCCTTGGGGACTGAAGCTTTCTTT
CDR3aa: CASSPRQGPLGTEAFF
v_gene: TRBV5-5
d_gene: -
abundance: -
j_gene: TRBJ1-1

CDR3nt: TGTGCCAGTAAAGAAAGGGCCGGAAGGTACGAGCAGTACTTC
CDR3aa: CASKERAGRYEQYF
v_gene: TRBV19
d_gene: -
abundance: -
j_gene: TRBJ2-7

CDR3nt: TGTGCCATCAGTGAGGTCGGGAGGGTCTACGAGCAGTACTTC
CDR3aa: CAISEVGRVYEQYF
v_gene: TRBV10-3
d_gene: TRBD2
abundance: -
j_gene: TRBJ2-7

CDR3nt: TGTGGCCAGCGGCTAGTCTATGGCTACACCTTC
CDR3aa: CGQRLVYGYTF
v_gene: TRBV30
d_gene: -
abundance: once
j_gene: TRBJ1-2

CDR3nt: TGTGCCAGCATTCGCGGGGGCATGGCGAACACTGAAGCTTTCTTT
CDR3aa: CASIRGGMANTEAFF
v_gene: TRBV2
d_gene: -
abundance: -
j_gene: TRBJ1-1

CDR3nt: TGTGCCAGCAGTTCGGCAGGATTTAACTATGGCTACACCTTC
CDR3aa: CASSSAGFNYGYTF
v_gene: TRBV27
d_gene: -
abundance: -
j_gene: TRBJ1-2

CDR3nt: TGTGCCTGGAGTGCCGTCACTGGAAACACCATATATTTT
CDR3aa: CAWSAVTGNTIYF
v_gene: TRBV30
d_gene: -
abundance: -
j_gene: TRBJ1-3

CDR3nt: TGTGCCAGCCGGTCCACTCTCAACGAGCAGTACTTC
CDR3aa: CASRSTLNEQYF
v_gene: TRBV6-1
d_gene: -
abundance: -
j_gene: TRBJ2-7

CDR3nt: TGTGCCAGCAGCGTAGGAGGCGGGCGCCCGTTCTTC
CDR3aa: CASSVGGGRPFF
v_gene: TRBV9
d_gene: -
abundance: -
j_gene: TRBJ2-1

CDR3nt: TGTGCCTGGAGTATAAACAGGGGGGAAGGCTACACCTTC
CDR3aa: CAWSINRGEGYTF
v_gene: TRBV30
d_gene: TRBD1
abundance: -
j_gene: TRBJ1-2

CDR3nt: TGTGCCAGCAGCTTAATGCGGGAGAGTGAGCAGTTCTTC
CDR3aa: CASSLMRESEQFF
v_gene: TRBV7-8
d_gene: TRBD2
abundance: -
j_gene: TRBJ2-1

CDR3nt: TGTGCCAGCAGCCAAGATCCGCGGGGCACCTACAATGAGCAGTTCTTC
CDR3aa: CASSQDPRGTYNEQFF
v_gene: TRBV4-2
d_gene: -
abundance: -
j_gene: TRBJ2-1

CDR3nt: TGTGCCTCACCCTCCCTAGCGGGAGGCGGGCAGTTCTTC
CDR3aa: CASPSLAGGGQFF
v_gene: TRBV30
d_gene: TRBD2
abundance: -
j_gene: TRBJ2-1

CDR3nt: TGTGCCAGTAGTGCGCCTTTGCGGGAGGGCATCAATGAGCAGTTCTTC
CDR3aa: CASSAPLREGINEQFF
v_gene: TRBV19
d_gene: TRBD2
abundance: -
j_gene: TRBJ2-1

CDR3nt: TGTGCCAGTAGTAACCTCCCAGTGGGAATGGGGCCAGATACGCAGTATTTT
CDR3aa: CASSNLPVGMGPDTQYF
v_gene: TRBV19
d_gene: -
abundance: once
j_gene: TRBJ2-3